These T cell receptor beta chains were read from a single sample in a study of T cells in Graves' hyperthyroidism and ophthalmopathy. MiXCR, applied by TCRdb to the multiplex PCR reads, yields one record per CDR3 protein. This table has more than 500,000 distinct CDR3 sequences, 15% to 20% appearing once. What was sequenced was blood. All receptors come from a woman aged 30 to 39 with Graves' hyperthyroidism. CDR3s include the opening cysteine and the closing phenylalanine or tryptophan. The D gene is left open where the match is weak. Size is omitted from some rows. Given values are once, few, many or a class for expanded clones.

V,D,size,J,DNA,CDR3
TRBV9,NA,NA,TRBJ2-1,TGTGCCAGCAAGAATTCCTACAATGAGCAGTTCTTC,CASKNSYNEQFF
TRBV27,NA,many,TRBJ2-7,TGTGCCAGCAGTTTATCTGCAGGATACGAGCAGTACTTC,CASSLSAGYEQYF
TRBV11-2,TRBD2,many,TRBJ2-1,TGTGCCAGCAGCTTAGTAGCGGGACGTCAGTTCTTC,CASSLVAGRQFF
TRBV7-9,NA,NA,TRBJ2-5,TGTGCCAGCAGCTCTACCATGGAACTGGTTTTCCAAGAGACCCAGTACTTC,CASSSTMELVFQETQYF
TRBV30,NA,many,TRBJ1-1,TGTGCCTGGACGGGACACCACTCCGCTTTCTTT,CAWTGHHSAFF
TRBV6-1,NA,many,TRBJ1-5,TGTGCCAGCAGGACGGCAGCTCATCAGCCCCAGCATTTT,CASRTAAHQPQHF
TRBV29-1,NA,NA,TRBJ2-7,TGCAGCGTTGCGGGAAAGTCGTCCTACGAGCAGTACTTC,CSVAGKSSYEQYF
TRBV30,NA,many,TRBJ2-3,TGTGCCTGGAGTTCCACGGACGGACTTAGCACAGATACGCAGTATTTT,CAWSSTDGLSTDTQYF
TRBV29-1,NA,few,TRBJ1-1,TGCAGCGTTACAACTGGGGGTGAAGCTTTCTTT,CSVTTGGEAFF
TRBV19,TRBD1,NA,TRBJ1-1,TGTGCCAGTACCCTGACAGGGGAAATGAACACTGAAGCTTTCTTT,CASTLTGEMNTEAFF
TRBV7-8,TRBD1,many,TRBJ1-1,TGTGCCAGCAGCGATACCCTTCGACAGGGGAACACTGAAGCTTTCTTT,CASSDTLRQGNTEAFF
TRBV11-1,TRBD1,many,TRBJ2-7,TGTGCCAGCAGCTTAGCCGACGACAGGGGCGAGCAGTACTTC,CASSLADDRGEQYF
TRBV10-3,TRBD2,few,TRBJ2-7,TGTGCCATCAGGAACAAAGCTAGCGGGAGTTACGAGCAGTACTTC,CAIRNKASGSYEQYF
TRBV4-2,TRBD2,NA,TRBJ2-1,TGTGCCAGCAGCCTCAGCCTACTAGCGGGCGCTGAGCAGTTCTTC,CASSLSLLAGAEQFF
TRBV4-1,TRBD1,few,TRBJ1-2,TGCGCCAGCAGCCAAGATGACAGGGCTTCGTATGGCTACACCTTC,CASSQDDRASYGYTF
TRBV29-1,NA,NA,TRBJ1-2,TGCAGCGTTGTGGGGGGATTGTTGGGTGGCTACACCTTC,CSVVGGLLGGYTF
TRBV30,NA,few,TRBJ1-2,TGTGCCTGGAGTGTAGGGAGTCTCTATGGCTACACCTTC,CAWSVGSLYGYTF
TRBV7-2,NA,NA,TRBJ2-1,TGTGCCAGCACCCGGGACTCGACATACAATGAGCAGTTCTTC,CASTRDSTYNEQFF
TRBV9,TRBD2,NA,TRBJ2-7,TGTGCCAGCAGCGTGGCTAGCGGGATCGTCTACGAGCAGTACTTC,CASSVASGIVYEQYF
TRBV20-1,NA,many,TRBJ2-1,TGCAGTGCTAGTCCTCTCGGGAGAGATAACAATGAGCAGTTCTTC,CSASPLGRDNNEQFF
TRBV20-1,NA,many,TRBJ2-1,TGCAGTGCTAGTAGTATGAGAGTTGAGCAGTTCTTC,CSASSMRVEQFF
TRBV12-3/TRBV12-4,NA,many,TRBJ2-7,TGTGCCAGCAGCAACCAGGGGGGCGGGTCCTACGAGCAGTACTTC,CASSNQGGGSYEQYF
TRBV12-3/TRBV12-4,TRBD1,many,TRBJ1-1,TGTGCCAGCAGTTATGAGGGGGCGCGAACTGAAGCTTTCTTT,CASSYEGARTEAFF
TRBV28,NA,NA,TRBJ2-7,TGTGCCAGCAGTTCGAGGTCGGGCAGTGTCAGTTACGAGCAGTACTTC,CASSSRSGSVSYEQYF
TRBV2,NA,many,TRBJ1-4,TGTGCCAGCAACCGGGACACTGGATTGGATGAAAAACTGTTTTTT,CASNRDTGLDEKLFF
TRBV12-3/TRBV12-4,NA,few,TRBJ2-2,TGTGCCAGCACCCCCGTGGGAACCGGGGAGCTGTTTTTT,CASTPVGTGELFF
TRBV3-1,NA,many,TRBJ1-2,TGTGCCAGCAGCAGTCCGGGAGGCTACACCTTC,CASSSPGGYTF
TRBV4-3,TRBD2,NA,TRBJ2-7,TGCGCCAGCAGCCAAGATAGCAGCGGGAGGGCCGAGCAGTACTTC,CASSQDSSGRAEQYF
TRBV20-1,TRBD2,many,TRBJ2-1,TGCAGTGCTGGAAGTCCTAGCGGGAGTAGTAGGAATGAGCAGTTCTTC,CSAGSPSGSSRNEQFF
TRBV7-2,TRBD1,many,TRBJ1-2,TGTGCCAGCAGTTTGGACAGGGGCTATGGCTACACCTTC,CASSLDRGYGYTF
TRBV19,NA,many,TRBJ2-7,TGTGCCAGCAGCATCGGGACTTCCTACGAGCAGTACTTC,CASSIGTSYEQYF
TRBV7-2,NA,many,TRBJ2-1,TGTGCCAGCAGCCAACCCGGTTTCAATGAGCAGTTCTTC,CASSQPGFNEQFF
TRBV6-1,NA,many,TRBJ1-1,TGTGCCAGCGGATCCGGGTTTTCTGAAGCTTTCTTT,CASGSGFSEAFF
TRBV20-1,NA,NA,TRBJ1-3,TGCAGTGCTAGAGATAAAAGGGCCGGAAACACCATATATTTT,CSARDKRAGNTIYF
TRBV7-9,NA,NA,TRBJ1-2,TGTGCCAGCAGCCCCGGGCGGGGGGGCTATGGCTACACCTTC,CASSPGRGGYGYTF
TRBV3-1,NA,many,TRBJ2-1,TGTGCCAGCAGCCAAGGGCAGGGGTACGAGCAGTTCTTC,CASSQGQGYEQFF
TRBV15,NA,NA,TRBJ1-6,TGTGCCACCAGCAGCCAGGGGCCCTATAATTCACCCCTCCACTTT,CATSSQGPYNSPLHF
TRBV20-1,TRBD1,few,TRBJ2-5,TGCAGTGCTGGGAAGACAGGGTCTTATGAGACCCAGTACTTC,CSAGKTGSYETQYF
TRBV20-1,TRBD1,NA,TRBJ1-1,TGCAGTGCTAGACCAGGGGGCGGACGGGGGGGCACTGAAGCTTTCTTT,CSARPGGGRGGTEAFF
TRBV24-1,NA,many,TRBJ2-5,TGTGCCACCAGTGACCACCTGGGGAAGACCCAGTACTTC,CATSDHLGKTQYF
TRBV6-6,NA,NA,TRBJ2-7,TGTGCCAGCAGTTACGGGCAGGGGCTCGAGCAGTACTTC,CASSYGQGLEQYF
TRBV9,NA,few,TRBJ1-1,TGTGCCAGCAGCGTAGAGGAAGCGAACACTGAAGCTTTCTTT,CASSVEEANTEAFF
TRBV14,NA,NA,TRBJ2-1,TGTGCCAGCAGCCAAGAATTGGGAGGACAAACCTACAATGAGCAGTTCTTC,CASSQELGGQTYNEQFF
TRBV19,NA,many,TRBJ2-2,TGTGCCAGCAGCCCCATGAACACCGGGGAGCTGTTTTTT,CASSPMNTGELFF
TRBV19,NA,NA,TRBJ2-2,TGTGCCAGTAGCCCCCCAGGCCCGAACACCGGGGAGCTGTTTTTT,CASSPPGPNTGELFF
TRBV7-9,NA,many,TRBJ1-4,TGTGCCAGCAGCCCTCCTTCTAATGAAAAACTGTTTTTT,CASSPPSNEKLFF
TRBV27,NA,many,TRBJ2-4,TGTGCCAGCAGACTAGGCGGCGCCGTGGCCAAAAACATTCAGTACTTC,CASRLGGAVAKNIQYF
TRBV7-9,NA,NA,TRBJ1-2,TGTGCCAGCATCTCTACACTCGGAGACGGAACTAACTATGGCTACACCTTC,CASISTLGDGTNYGYTF
TRBV15,TRBD1,NA,TRBJ1-5,TGTGCCACCAGCACCCGTTCAGGGGGCTTACAGCCCCAGCATTTT,CATSTRSGGLQPQHF
TRBV4-2,NA,NA,TRBJ2-7,TGTGCCAGCAGCCAACCCGACGGAGCCTACGAGCAGTACTTC,CASSQPDGAYEQYF
TRBV28,NA,many,TRBJ1-1,TGTGCCATCGGGACGGGGAACACTGAAGCTTTCTTT,CAIGTGNTEAFF
TRBV4-1,TRBD1,NA,TRBJ2-1,TGCGCCAGCAGCCAAAGGGACAGGGCCTACAATGAGCAGTTCTTC,CASSQRDRAYNEQFF
TRBV15,TRBD2,few,TRBJ2-1,TGTGCCACCAGCAGGATCGGACTAGCGGGGCATGAGCAGTTCTTC,CATSRIGLAGHEQFF
TRBV5-1,TRBD2,few,TRBJ2-1,TGCGCCAGCAGCCCCCAGAGTGGCGGGAGTTATGGGTACAATGAGCAGTTCTTC,CASSPQSGGSYGYNEQFF
TRBV28,TRBD1,few,TRBJ2-7,TGTGCCAGTTCCTTGGGGACAGACTACGGGCAGTACTTC,CASSLGTDYGQYF
TRBV5-4,TRBD1,NA,TRBJ2-4,TGTGCCAGCAGCTTCAACAGGGGGCGCAGAAACATTCAGTACTTC,CASSFNRGRRNIQYF
TRBV3-1,NA,NA,TRBJ2-7,TGTGCCAGCAGCCAGGGCGGGATTGTCTCCTACGAGCAGTACTTC,CASSQGGIVSYEQYF
TRBV19,NA,NA,TRBJ2-1,TGTGCCAGTAGTATAGATATTTGGAATGAGCAGTTCTTC,CASSIDIWNEQFF
TRBV12-3/TRBV12-4,NA,many,TRBJ1-1,TGTGCCAGCAGTTTCGAAGCTACTGAAGCTTTCTTT,CASSFEATEAFF
TRBV2,NA,many,TRBJ1-2,TGTGCCAGCGGCGGGGACCCACCGGGTAATGGCTACACCTTC,CASGGDPPGNGYTF